This TCR beta chain was captured by sequencing in a study of CD8+CD57+ T cells in acquired aplastic anemia. About the research overall: Each DNA sample taken from sorted CD4+ and CD8+ cells came to about 3.2 ug on average. Healthy donors had, on average, approximately 9.9 million reads for their CD4+ cells. Study-wide results and limits: No significant patient-versus-control difference appeared in CD8+ Simpson's diversity. Some 29 CD8+ CDR3 sequences were shared between patients and controls.

Germline V gives CDR1 SGHAT, CDR2 FQNNGV. This CDR3 contains 12 residues. V was trimmed by 5 bases and J by 3 bases, leaving 8 bases between them. It was genomic DNA that served as the template for profiling TCR beta VDJ and CDR3. TCRdb ran MiXCR on the reads and lists one entry per CDR3 protein. The sample carries about 180,000 distinct CDR3 sequences, about 47% recorded once. There are many counts of this clonotype. The antigen is not known. The V call is TRBV11-2, the J call TRBJ2-7, with D perhaps matching TRBD1 (5 bases). Sequencing was carried out using sorted CD4+, CD8+, or CD8+CD57+ T cells (not recorded which) from PBMCs. The clonotype was recovered from a human donor in good health. CDR3 coding DNA: TGTGCCAGCAGCCACGACAGCTACGAGCAGTACTTC. Its translation: CASSHDSYEQYF.